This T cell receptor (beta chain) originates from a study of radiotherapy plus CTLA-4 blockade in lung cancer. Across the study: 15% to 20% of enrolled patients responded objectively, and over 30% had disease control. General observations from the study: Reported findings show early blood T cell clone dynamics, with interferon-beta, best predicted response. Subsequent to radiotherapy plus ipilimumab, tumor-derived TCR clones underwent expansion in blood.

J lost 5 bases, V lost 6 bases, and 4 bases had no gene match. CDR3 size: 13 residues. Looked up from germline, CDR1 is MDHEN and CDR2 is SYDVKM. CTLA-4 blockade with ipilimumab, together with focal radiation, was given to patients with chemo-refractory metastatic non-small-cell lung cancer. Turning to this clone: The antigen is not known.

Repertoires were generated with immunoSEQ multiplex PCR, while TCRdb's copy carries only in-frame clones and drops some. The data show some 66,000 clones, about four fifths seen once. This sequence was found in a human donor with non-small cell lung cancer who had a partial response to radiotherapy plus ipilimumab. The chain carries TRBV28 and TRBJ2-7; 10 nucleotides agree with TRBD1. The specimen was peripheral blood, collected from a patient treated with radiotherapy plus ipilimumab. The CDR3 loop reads CASSLGTGDEQYF. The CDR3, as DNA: TGTGCCAGCAGCTTAGGGACAGGGGACGAGCAGTACTTC.